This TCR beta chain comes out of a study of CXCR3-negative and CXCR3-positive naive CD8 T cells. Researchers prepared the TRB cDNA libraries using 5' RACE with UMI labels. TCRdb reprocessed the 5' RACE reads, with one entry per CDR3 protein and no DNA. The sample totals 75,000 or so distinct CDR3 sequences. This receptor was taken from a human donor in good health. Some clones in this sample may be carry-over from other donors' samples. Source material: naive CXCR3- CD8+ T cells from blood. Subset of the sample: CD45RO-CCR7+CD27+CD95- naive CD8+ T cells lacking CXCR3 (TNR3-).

The CDR3 is CAVGLTSGRNEQFF. This chain connects TRBV6-5 to TRBJ2-1; the D call from TCRdb, TRBD2, cannot be confirmed without DNA. CDR1 MNHEY and CDR2 SVGAGI come from the germline V gene. This CDR3 spans 14 amino acids.